This T cell receptor beta chain was sequenced in a study of T cell responses to AZD1222 COVID-19 vaccine. The germline CDR1 and CDR2 sequences are MNHEY and SVGAGI. The CDR3 sequence is 14 residues long. Unmatched junction bases numbered 3, after V lost 1 base and J lost 6 bases. Note on this clone: Its matching antigen is unknown.

The table came from immunoSEQ multiplex PCR; TCRdb's copy has only in-frame clones and leaves some out. Seen here are 25,000 to 30,000 clones, about 90% observed once, and the top ten hold about 8.8%. Pooling was applied to second doses at about 4 or about 12 weeks. General study findings and limits: Nearly half of the spike-specific TCRs reportedly recognize variant regions that carry no mutations. Repertoires were sampled only after the peak T cell response. Seropositive AZD1222 recipients at baseline numbered only 5 to 7.

This TCR was recovered from an adult who received the AZD1222 COVID-19 vaccine. The genes are TRBV6-5 and TRBJ2-1, with 7 bases fitting TRBD1. The sequenced sample was peripheral blood, obtained 28 days after the second AZD1222 dose. The CDR3 loop is CASSYWSGGNEQFF. The CDR3 nucleotides read TGTGCCAGCAGTTACTGGTCAGGGGGCAATGAGCAGTTCTTC.